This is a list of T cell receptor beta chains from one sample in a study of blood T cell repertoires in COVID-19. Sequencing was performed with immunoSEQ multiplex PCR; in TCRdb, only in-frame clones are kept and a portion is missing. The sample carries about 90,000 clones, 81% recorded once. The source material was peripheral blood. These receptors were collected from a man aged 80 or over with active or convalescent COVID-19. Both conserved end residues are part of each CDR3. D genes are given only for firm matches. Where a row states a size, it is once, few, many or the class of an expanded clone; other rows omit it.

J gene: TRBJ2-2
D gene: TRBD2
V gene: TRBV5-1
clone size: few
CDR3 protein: CASSLEGTSYAGELFF
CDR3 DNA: TGCGCCAGCAGCTTGGAAGGGACTAGCTATGCCGGGGAGCTGTTTTTT

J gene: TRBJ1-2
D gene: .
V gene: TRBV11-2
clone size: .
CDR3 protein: CAIPGTFDLHF
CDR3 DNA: TGTGCCATCCCAGGGACATTCGACCTCCACTTC

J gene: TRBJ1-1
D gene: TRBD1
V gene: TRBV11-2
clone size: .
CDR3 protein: CASSSVTGETEAFF
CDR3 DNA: TGTGCCAGCAGCTCGGTAACAGGGGAAACTGAAGCTTTCTTT

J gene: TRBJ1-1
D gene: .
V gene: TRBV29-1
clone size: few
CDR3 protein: CGLLGLGNTEAFF
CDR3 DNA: TGCGGGCTGCTCGGATTGGGGAACACTGAAGCTTTCTTT

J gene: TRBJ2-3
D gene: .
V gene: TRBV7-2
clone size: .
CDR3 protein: CASSLAIITSSTDTQYF
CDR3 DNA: TGTGCCAGCAGCTTAGCGATAATTACTTCTAGCACAGATACGCAGTATTTT

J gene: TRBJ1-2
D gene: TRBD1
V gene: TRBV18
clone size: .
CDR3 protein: CASSQTGQGGGYTF
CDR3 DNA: TGTGCCAGCTCACAGACGGGACAGGGTGGTGGCTACACCTTC

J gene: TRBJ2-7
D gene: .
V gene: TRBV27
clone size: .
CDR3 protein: CASSLGLGGGEQYF
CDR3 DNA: TGTGCCAGCAGTTTAGGACTCGGAGGTGGGGAGCAGTACTTC

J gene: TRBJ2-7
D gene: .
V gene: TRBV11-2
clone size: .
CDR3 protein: CASSLGVLDRGPYEQYF
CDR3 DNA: TGTGCCAGCAGCTTAGGAGTTTTAGATAGGGGTCCCTACGAGCAGTACTTC

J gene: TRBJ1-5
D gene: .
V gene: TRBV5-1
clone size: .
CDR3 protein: CASSLDGGYQPQHF
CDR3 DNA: TGCGCCAGCAGCTTGGACGGCGGATATCAGCCCCAGCATTTT

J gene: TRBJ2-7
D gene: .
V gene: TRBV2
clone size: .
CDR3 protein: CASVYASSYEQYF
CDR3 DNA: TGTGCCAGCGTATACGCGAGCTCCTACGAGCAGTACTTC

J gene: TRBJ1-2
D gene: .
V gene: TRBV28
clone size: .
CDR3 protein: CASSPYSLHQDGGQGYTF
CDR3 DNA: TGTGCCAGCAGTCCTTACTCCCTCCATCAAGACGGCGGGCAGGGCTACACCTTC